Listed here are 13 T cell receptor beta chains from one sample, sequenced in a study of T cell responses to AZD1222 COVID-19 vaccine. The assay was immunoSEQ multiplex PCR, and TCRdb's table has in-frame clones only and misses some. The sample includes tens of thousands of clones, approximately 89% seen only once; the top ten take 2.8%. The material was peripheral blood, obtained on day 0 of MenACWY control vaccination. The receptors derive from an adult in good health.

DNA for the CDR3: TGTGCCAGCAGCCCACAGGGCGAGGGGGGGAAAGATACGCAGTATTTT. As protein: CASSPQGEGGKDTQYF. The chain joins TRBV7-3 to TRBJ2-3; D is perhaps TRBD2 (7 bases). The CDR3 totals 16 residues. CDR1 SGHTA and CDR2 FQGTGA come from the germline V gene. V lost 5 bases to trimming and J lost 5 bases, with 20 bases between them.

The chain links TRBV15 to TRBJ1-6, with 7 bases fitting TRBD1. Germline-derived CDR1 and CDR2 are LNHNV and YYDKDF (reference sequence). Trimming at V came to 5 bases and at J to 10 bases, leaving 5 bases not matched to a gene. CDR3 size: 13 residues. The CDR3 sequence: CATSPGGNSPLHF. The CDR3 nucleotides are TGTGCCACCAGCCCAGGGGGAAACTCACCCCTCCACTTT.

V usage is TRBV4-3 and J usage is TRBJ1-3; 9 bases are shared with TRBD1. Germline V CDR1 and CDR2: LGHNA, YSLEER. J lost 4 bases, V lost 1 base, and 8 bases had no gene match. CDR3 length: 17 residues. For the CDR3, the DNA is TGCGCCAGCAGCCAAGGAGGAAACAGGGGGCTCGGAAACACCATATATTTT. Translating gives CASSQGGNRGLGNTIYF.

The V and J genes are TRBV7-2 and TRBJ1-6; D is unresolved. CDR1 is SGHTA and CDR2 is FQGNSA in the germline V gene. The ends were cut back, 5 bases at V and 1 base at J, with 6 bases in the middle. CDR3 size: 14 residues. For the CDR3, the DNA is TGTGCCAGCAGCCATGGTTCCTATAATTCACCCCTCCACTTT. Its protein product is CASSHGSYNSPLHF.

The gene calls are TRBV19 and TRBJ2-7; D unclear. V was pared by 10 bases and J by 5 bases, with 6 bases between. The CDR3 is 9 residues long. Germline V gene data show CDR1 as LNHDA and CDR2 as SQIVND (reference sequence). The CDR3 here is CATSNEQYF. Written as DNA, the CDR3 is TGTGCCACTTCGAACGAGCAGTACTTC. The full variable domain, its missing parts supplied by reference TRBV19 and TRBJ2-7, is DGGITQSPKYLFRKEGQNVTLSCEQNLNHDAMYWYRQDPGQGLRLIYYSQIVNDFQKGDIAEGYSVSREKKESFPLTVTSAQKNPTAFYLCATSNEQYFGPGTRLTVT.

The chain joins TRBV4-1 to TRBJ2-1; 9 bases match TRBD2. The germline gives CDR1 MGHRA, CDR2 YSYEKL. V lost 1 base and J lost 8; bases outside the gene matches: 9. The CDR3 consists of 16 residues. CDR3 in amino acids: CASSQVISGGIDEQFF. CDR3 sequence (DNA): TGCGCCAGCAGCCAAGTTATTAGCGGGGGAATCGATGAGCAGTTCTTC.

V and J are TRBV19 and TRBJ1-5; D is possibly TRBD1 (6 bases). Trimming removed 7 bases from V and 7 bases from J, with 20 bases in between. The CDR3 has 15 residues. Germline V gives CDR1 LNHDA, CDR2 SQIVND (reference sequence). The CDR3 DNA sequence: TGTGCCAGTACCGCGGGAGGGGGGTCTACGCAGCCCCAGCATTTT. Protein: CASTAGGGSTQPQHF.

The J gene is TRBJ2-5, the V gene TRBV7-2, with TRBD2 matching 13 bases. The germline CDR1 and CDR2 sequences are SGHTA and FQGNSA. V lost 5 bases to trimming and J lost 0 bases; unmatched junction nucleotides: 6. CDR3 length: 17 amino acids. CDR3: CASSQGTSGVYQETQYF. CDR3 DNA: TGTGCCAGCAGCCAAGGGACTAGCGGGGTGTACCAAGAGACCCAGTACTTC.

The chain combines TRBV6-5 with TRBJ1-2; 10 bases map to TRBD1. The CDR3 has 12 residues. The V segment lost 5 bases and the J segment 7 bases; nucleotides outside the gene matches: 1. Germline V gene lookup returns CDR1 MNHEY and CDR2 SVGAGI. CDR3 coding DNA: TGTGCCAGCAGTCGGACAGGGGGTGGCTACACCTTC. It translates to CASSRTGGGYTF.

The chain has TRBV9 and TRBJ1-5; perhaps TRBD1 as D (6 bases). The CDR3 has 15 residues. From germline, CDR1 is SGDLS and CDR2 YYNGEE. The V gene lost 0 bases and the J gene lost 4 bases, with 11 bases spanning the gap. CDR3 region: CASSVGGQRNQPQHF. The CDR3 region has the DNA TGTGCCAGCAGCGTAGGGGGGCAGCGTAATCAGCCCCAGCATTTT.

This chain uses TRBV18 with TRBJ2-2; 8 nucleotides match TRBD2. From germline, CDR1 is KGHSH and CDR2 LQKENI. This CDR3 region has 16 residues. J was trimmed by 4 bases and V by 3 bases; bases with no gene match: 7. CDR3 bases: TGTGCCAGCTCACCCAGTTCGGGAGGGGCCACCGGGGAGCTGTTTTTT. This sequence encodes CASSPSSGGATGELFF. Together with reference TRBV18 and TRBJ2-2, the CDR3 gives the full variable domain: NAGVMQNPRHLVRRRGQEARLRCSPMKGHSHVYWYRQLPEEGLKFMVYLQKENIIDESGMPKERFSAEFPKEGPSILRIQQVVRGDSAAYFCASSPSSGGATGELFFGEGSRLTVL.

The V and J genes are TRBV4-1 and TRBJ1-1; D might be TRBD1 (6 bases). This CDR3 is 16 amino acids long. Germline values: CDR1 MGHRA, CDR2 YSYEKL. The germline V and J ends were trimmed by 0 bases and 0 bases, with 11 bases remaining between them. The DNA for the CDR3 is TGCGCCAGCAGCCAAGATGGCAGGGGACTGAACACTGAAGCTTTCTTT. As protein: CASSQDGRGLNTEAFF.

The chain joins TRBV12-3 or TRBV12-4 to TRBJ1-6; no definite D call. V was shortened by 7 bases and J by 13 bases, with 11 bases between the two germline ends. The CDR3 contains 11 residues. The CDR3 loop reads CASNGSGPLHF. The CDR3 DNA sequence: TGTGCCAGCAACGGTAGCGGGCCCCTCCACTTT.